Shown below are 22 T cell receptor beta chains from a single sample sequenced in a study of blood T cell repertoires in COVID-19. The repertoire was sequenced with immunoSEQ multiplex PCR; TCRdb's copy has only in-frame clones and lacks some. This table has some 200,000 clones, roughly four fifths appearing once. Sample: peripheral blood. The source of these receptors is a woman aged 40 to 50 with acute or convalescent COVID-19.

This clone was counted a single time. The rearrangement uses TRBV5-5 and TRBJ2-4; D ambiguous. V lost 0 bases and J 0 bases, leaving 7 bases between the germline ends. CDR1 SGHKS and CDR2 YYEKEE come from the germline V gene (reference sequence). The CDR3 covers 15 residues. CDR3 DNA: TGTGCCAGCAGCTTGGATAGTGTAGCCAAAAACATTCAGTACTTC. As protein: CASSLDSVAKNIQYF.

In regard to this clone: No conserved phenylalanine or tryptophan ends this CDR3, so it is likely a read error. No DNA is shown, since the ends of the CDR3 on it are uncertain; the CDR3 is the one TCRdb lists. This chain joins TRBV10-3 and TRBJ2-7; the table's D gene call, TRBD2, was not cross checked with the DNA. Germline V CDR1 and CDR2: ENHRY, SYGVKD. The length of the CDR3 is 11 amino acids, counting both ends. Here the CDR3 reads CAIDRLAGDRI.

This chain joins TRBV6-2 or TRBV6-3 and TRBJ2-7; 9 bases map to TRBD1. CDR1 is MNHEY, CDR2 SVGEGT, per germline. J was trimmed by 2 bases and V by 4 bases; bases with no gene match: 12. The CDR3 spans 17 residues. The CDR3 nucleotides read TGTGCCAGCAGTTCCGGGACAGGGTTAATACGGGCCTACGAGCAGTACTTC. Translating it yields CASSSGTGLIRAYEQYF.

This chain links TRBV28 with TRBJ2-3, with D tentatively TRBD1 (6 bases). This CDR3 contains 13 residues. Trimming took off 8 bases at V and 4 bases at J, with 13 bases between the two ends. The germline CDR1 and CDR2 sequences are MDHEN and SYDVKM. For the CDR3, the DNA is TGTGCCAGCCGAATGACAGGATCAGATACGCAGTATTTT. Translation gives CASRMTGSDTQYF.

The chain is built from TRBV5-1 and TRBJ2-5, with 8 bases identical to TRBD2. Unmatched junction bases numbered 6, after V lost 0 bases and J lost 5 bases. Germline values: CDR1 SGHRS, CDR2 YFSETQ. This CDR3 spans 15 amino acids. The CDR3 sequence: CASSLDSGKVETQYF. The CDR3 DNA reads as TGCGCCAGCAGCTTGGATAGCGGGAAAGTTGAGACCCAGTACTTC.

The chain combines TRBV3-1 (or the pseudogene TRBV3-2) with TRBJ1-1, with D unclear. Germline-derived CDR1 and CDR2 are LGHDT and YNNKEL (reference sequence). CDR3 length: 13 amino acids. The V and J ends lost 4 bases and 4 bases respectively, with 10 bases between them. The CDR3 spells CASSPRRVTEAFF. The CDR3 region has the DNA TGTGCCAGCAGCCCTAGGAGGGTCACTGAAGCTTTCTTT.

As to this clone: Other DNA sequences within the sample encode an identical CDR3. The genes are TRBV7-9 and TRBJ2-5, with D possibly TRBD2 on 6 matching bases. CDR1 and CDR2 (germline): SEHNR, FQNEAQ (reference sequence). CDR3 length: 14 residues. The V gene lost 5 bases and the J gene lost 1 base, with 11 bases spanning the gap. In DNA, the CDR3 is TGTGCCAGCAGCGGCACGGGACTCCAAGAGACCCAGTACTTC. Protein: CASSGTGLQETQYF.

V gene TRBV9 combines with J gene TRBJ1-3; no definite D call. Germline loops: CDR1 SGDLS, CDR2 YYNGEE. CDR3 size: 15 residues. With 6 bases removed from V and 1 base from J, the gap between germline ends came to 14 bases. The CDR3 nucleotides are TGTGCCAGCAACCCGGCGGGAGGGTCTGGAAACACCATATATTTT. Amino acid sequence: CASNPAGGSGNTIYF.

A few counts support this clone. This chain links TRBV7-9 with TRBJ2-5; 12 positions match TRBD2. Trimming cost V 5 bases and J 5 bases; bases outside gene matches: 18. Germline V gene data show CDR1 as SEHNR and CDR2 as FQNEAQ (reference sequence). CDR3 length: 19 residues. The chain's CDR3 is CASSPGLAGGVLLVETQYF. The DNA for the CDR3 is TGTGCCAGCAGCCCGGGACTAGCGGGCGGGGTTCTACTGGTCGAGACCCAGTACTTC.

The chain employs TRBV11-2 and TRBJ2-5; D perhaps matches TRBD2 (6 bases). TRBJ2-7 matches the DNA end more closely, so the J call is doubtful. The CDR3 covers 15 residues. CDR1 and CDR2 from the germline V gene are SGHAT and FQNNGV. The CDR3 sequence is CASSPPGTASYEQYF. The CDR3 nucleotides read TGTGCCAGCAGCCCCCCCGGGACTGCCTCCTACGAGCAGTACTTC.

The rearrangement uses TRBV30 and TRBJ2-7, with 10 bases that match TRBD1. Germline V CDR1 and CDR2: GTSNPN, SVGIG (reference sequence). With V trimmed by 4 bases and J by 1 base, 7 bases remained unmatched. The CDR3 contains 15 residues. The CDR3 region has the DNA TGTGCCTGGACCCTGCCGGGACAGGGGTCCTACGAGCAGTACTTC. It specifies CAWTLPGQGSYEQYF.

The chain employs TRBV19 and TRBJ2-4, with D maybe TRBD2 (6 bases). CDR1 and CDR2 from the germline V gene are LNHDA and SQIVND (reference sequence). The CDR3 length is 20 residues. V was trimmed by 3 bases and J by 0 bases, leaving 24 bases between them. The CDR3 reads CASSMLQDYTRILAKNIQYF. CDR3 bases: TGTGCCAGTAGTATGCTGCAGGACTACACCAGAATTCTAGCCAAAAACATTCAGTACTTC.

On this clone itself: Mismatch with germline at one junction end may stem from a read error. This chain uses TRBV13 with TRBJ2-3; 13 bases are shared with TRBD2. Germline V gene sequence: CDR1 PRHDT, CDR2 FYEKMQ (reference sequence). This CDR3 region has 16 residues. The CDR3 DNA follows: TGTGCCAGCAGCCTAGGGACTAGCGGGACCACAGATACGCAGTATTTT. Protein product: CASSLGTSGTTDTQYF.

The V gene is TRBV6-6, the J gene TRBJ1-4; TRBD1 might be the D (5 bases). Between the trimmed V and J ends, which lost 6 bases and 8 bases, there was a span of 19 bases. This CDR3 comprises 15 residues. CDR1 and CDR2 (germline): MNHNY, SVGAGI (reference sequence). CDR3 DNA: TGTGCCAGCAGCCTGGGGGGGACCGGGGGAGAAAAACTGTTTTTT. It yields the protein CASSLGGTGGEKLFF.

This clone showed up just a few times. The chain has TRBV28 and TRBJ1-3, with unresolved D. The length of the CDR3 is 13 residues. Germline CDR1 is MDHEN and CDR2 is SYDVKM. Trimming cost V 2 bases and J 2 bases, with 4 bases left between them. The CDR3 nucleotides are TGTGCCAGCAGTTTAACTACTGGAAACACCATATATTTT. It encodes CASSLTTGNTIYF.

The chain carries TRBV27 and TRBJ2-3; perhaps TRBD2 as D (5 bases). The CDR3 consists of 14 residues. The ends were cut back, 2 bases at V and 8 bases at J, with 14 bases in the middle. CDR1 is MNHEY and CDR2 is SMNVEV in the germline V gene (reference sequence). The CDR3 nucleotides read TGTGCCAGCAGTTTAGCGACCGGCGGAGGTACGCAGTATTTT. This encodes CASSLATGGGTQYF.

The J gene is TRBJ1-6, the V gene TRBV2; 7 positions agree with TRBD1. Germline CDR1 is SNHLY and CDR2 is FYNNEI. The CDR3 consists of 13 residues. The V and J ends lost 8 bases and 5 bases, in that order; junction bases with no gene match: 3. CDR3 nucleotides: TGTGCCAGCCAGACAGGGAATAATTCACCCCTCCACTTT. Residues: CASQTGNNSPLHF.

This rearrangement joins TRBV2 to TRBJ1-3; 7 nucleotides line up with TRBD1. Germline V lookup: CDR1 SNHLY, CDR2 FYNNEI. This CDR3 has 15 residues. The ends lost 6 bases at V and 0 bases at J; junction bases unmatched: 5. The chain's CDR3 is CASRPDRSSGNTIYF. CDR3 bases: TGTGCCAGCAGGCCGGACAGGTCCTCTGGAAACACCATATATTTT.

The chain is built from TRBV19 and TRBJ2-7, with D tentatively TRBD2 (6 bases). Germline values: CDR1 LNHDA, CDR2 SQIVND (reference sequence). The CDR3 loop spans 14 amino acids. The V end lost 7 bases, the J end lost 2 bases, and 15 bases lay between the germline ends. CDR3 bases: TGTGCCAGTACCCCTGGCTGGGGGGCCTACGAGCAGTACTTC. It yields the protein CASTPGWGAYEQYF.

The V gene is TRBV30, the J gene TRBJ2-2, with TRBD2 matching 11 bases. CDR3 length: 15 amino acids. V lost 4 bases to trimming and J lost 6 bases; unmatched junction nucleotides: 7. The germline V gene encodes CDR1 GTSNPN and CDR2 SVGIG (reference sequence). The CDR3 DNA reads TGTGCCTGGAAGACTAGCGGGATCCGGGCCGGGGAGCTGTTTTTT. This gives the protein CAWKTSGIRAGELFF. The full variable domain, completed using reference TRBV30 and TRBJ2-2, is SQTIHQWPATLVQPVGSPLSLECTVEGTSNPNLYWYRQAAGRGLQLLFYSVGIGQISSEVPQNLSASRPQDRQFILSSKKLLLSDSGFYLCAWKTSGIRAGELFFGEGSRLTVL.

The chain carries TRBV27 and TRBJ2-5, with D possibly being TRBD2 (6 bases). CDR1 and CDR2 from the germline V gene are MNHEY and SMNVEV (reference sequence). The CDR3 has 13 residues. V shed 3 bases and J shed 4 bases, with 9 bases lying between them. The DNA for the CDR3 is TGTGCCAGCAGTTTGATGCGGGGAGAGACCCAGTACTTC. Its protein product is CASSLMRGETQYF.

The CDR3 sequence: CASRLRGGSTDTQYF. The CDR3 region has the DNA TGTGCCAGCAGGTTACGGGGGGGCTCCACAGATACGCAGTATTTT. The chain couples TRBV7-8 to TRBJ2-3, with TRBD2 matching 8 bases. CDR3 length: 15 amino acids. J lost 2 bases, V lost 6 bases, and 7 bases had no gene match. Germline loops: CDR1 SGHVS, CDR2 FQNEAQ.